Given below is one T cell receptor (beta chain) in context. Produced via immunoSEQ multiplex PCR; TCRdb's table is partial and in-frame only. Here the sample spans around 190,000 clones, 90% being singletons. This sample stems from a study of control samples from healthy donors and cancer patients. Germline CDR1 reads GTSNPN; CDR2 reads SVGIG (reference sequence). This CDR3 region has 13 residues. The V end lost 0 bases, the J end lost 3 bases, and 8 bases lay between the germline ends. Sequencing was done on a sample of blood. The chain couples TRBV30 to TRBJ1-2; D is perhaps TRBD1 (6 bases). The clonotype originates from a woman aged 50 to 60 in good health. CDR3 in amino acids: CAWSVNRDYGYTF. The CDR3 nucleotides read TGTGCCTGGAGTGTTAACAGGGACTATGGCTACACCTTC.